These 2 T cell receptor beta chains were sequenced from one sample in a study of blood T cells in healthy people across ages. Primers used in a second PCR of about 6 to 11 cycles were a sample-barcoded 5' primer and a J-beta primer mix. TCRdb re-derived calls from the 5' RACE reads in MiXCR, one entry per CDR3 protein. The sample includes fewer than 2 million distinct CDR3 sequences, about 39% of them seen just once. The specimen was blood. These receptors all stem from a human donor in good health.

This clonotype was observed a handful of times. The chain has TRBV9 and TRBJ1-2; D is perhaps TRBD1 (6 bases). The V end was cut by 3 bases, the J end by 4 bases, with 28 bases between. This CDR3 has 19 residues. Looked up from germline, CDR1 is SGDLS and CDR2 is YYNGEE. CDR3: CASSAHVNMGQLPSYGYTF. The CDR3 nucleotides read TGTGCCAGCAGCGCACACGTGAATATGGGACAATTACCTAGCTATGGCTACACCTTC.

V usage is TRBV7-3 and J usage is TRBJ1-1; 9 bases are a match to TRBD1. The CDR3 is 17 amino acids. CDR1 and CDR2 from the germline V gene are SGHTA and FQGTGA. The V gene end was trimmed by 4 bases and the J gene end by 1 base; junction bases not matched to a gene: 10. CDR3 protein: CASSSLPLDRGNTEAFF. As DNA, the CDR3 is TGTGCCAGCAGCTCCCTCCCCCTGGACAGGGGGAACACTGAAGCTTTCTTT.